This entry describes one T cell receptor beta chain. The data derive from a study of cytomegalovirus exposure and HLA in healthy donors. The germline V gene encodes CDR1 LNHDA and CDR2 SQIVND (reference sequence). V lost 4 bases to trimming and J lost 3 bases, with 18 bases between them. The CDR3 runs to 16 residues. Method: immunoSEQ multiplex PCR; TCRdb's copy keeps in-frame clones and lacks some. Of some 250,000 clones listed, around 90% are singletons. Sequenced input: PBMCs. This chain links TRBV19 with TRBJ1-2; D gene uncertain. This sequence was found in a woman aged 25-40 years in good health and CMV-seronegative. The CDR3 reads CASSSGLRRTDYGYTF. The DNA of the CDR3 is TGTGCCAGTAGTAGTGGATTGAGACGGACCGACTATGGCTACACCTTC.